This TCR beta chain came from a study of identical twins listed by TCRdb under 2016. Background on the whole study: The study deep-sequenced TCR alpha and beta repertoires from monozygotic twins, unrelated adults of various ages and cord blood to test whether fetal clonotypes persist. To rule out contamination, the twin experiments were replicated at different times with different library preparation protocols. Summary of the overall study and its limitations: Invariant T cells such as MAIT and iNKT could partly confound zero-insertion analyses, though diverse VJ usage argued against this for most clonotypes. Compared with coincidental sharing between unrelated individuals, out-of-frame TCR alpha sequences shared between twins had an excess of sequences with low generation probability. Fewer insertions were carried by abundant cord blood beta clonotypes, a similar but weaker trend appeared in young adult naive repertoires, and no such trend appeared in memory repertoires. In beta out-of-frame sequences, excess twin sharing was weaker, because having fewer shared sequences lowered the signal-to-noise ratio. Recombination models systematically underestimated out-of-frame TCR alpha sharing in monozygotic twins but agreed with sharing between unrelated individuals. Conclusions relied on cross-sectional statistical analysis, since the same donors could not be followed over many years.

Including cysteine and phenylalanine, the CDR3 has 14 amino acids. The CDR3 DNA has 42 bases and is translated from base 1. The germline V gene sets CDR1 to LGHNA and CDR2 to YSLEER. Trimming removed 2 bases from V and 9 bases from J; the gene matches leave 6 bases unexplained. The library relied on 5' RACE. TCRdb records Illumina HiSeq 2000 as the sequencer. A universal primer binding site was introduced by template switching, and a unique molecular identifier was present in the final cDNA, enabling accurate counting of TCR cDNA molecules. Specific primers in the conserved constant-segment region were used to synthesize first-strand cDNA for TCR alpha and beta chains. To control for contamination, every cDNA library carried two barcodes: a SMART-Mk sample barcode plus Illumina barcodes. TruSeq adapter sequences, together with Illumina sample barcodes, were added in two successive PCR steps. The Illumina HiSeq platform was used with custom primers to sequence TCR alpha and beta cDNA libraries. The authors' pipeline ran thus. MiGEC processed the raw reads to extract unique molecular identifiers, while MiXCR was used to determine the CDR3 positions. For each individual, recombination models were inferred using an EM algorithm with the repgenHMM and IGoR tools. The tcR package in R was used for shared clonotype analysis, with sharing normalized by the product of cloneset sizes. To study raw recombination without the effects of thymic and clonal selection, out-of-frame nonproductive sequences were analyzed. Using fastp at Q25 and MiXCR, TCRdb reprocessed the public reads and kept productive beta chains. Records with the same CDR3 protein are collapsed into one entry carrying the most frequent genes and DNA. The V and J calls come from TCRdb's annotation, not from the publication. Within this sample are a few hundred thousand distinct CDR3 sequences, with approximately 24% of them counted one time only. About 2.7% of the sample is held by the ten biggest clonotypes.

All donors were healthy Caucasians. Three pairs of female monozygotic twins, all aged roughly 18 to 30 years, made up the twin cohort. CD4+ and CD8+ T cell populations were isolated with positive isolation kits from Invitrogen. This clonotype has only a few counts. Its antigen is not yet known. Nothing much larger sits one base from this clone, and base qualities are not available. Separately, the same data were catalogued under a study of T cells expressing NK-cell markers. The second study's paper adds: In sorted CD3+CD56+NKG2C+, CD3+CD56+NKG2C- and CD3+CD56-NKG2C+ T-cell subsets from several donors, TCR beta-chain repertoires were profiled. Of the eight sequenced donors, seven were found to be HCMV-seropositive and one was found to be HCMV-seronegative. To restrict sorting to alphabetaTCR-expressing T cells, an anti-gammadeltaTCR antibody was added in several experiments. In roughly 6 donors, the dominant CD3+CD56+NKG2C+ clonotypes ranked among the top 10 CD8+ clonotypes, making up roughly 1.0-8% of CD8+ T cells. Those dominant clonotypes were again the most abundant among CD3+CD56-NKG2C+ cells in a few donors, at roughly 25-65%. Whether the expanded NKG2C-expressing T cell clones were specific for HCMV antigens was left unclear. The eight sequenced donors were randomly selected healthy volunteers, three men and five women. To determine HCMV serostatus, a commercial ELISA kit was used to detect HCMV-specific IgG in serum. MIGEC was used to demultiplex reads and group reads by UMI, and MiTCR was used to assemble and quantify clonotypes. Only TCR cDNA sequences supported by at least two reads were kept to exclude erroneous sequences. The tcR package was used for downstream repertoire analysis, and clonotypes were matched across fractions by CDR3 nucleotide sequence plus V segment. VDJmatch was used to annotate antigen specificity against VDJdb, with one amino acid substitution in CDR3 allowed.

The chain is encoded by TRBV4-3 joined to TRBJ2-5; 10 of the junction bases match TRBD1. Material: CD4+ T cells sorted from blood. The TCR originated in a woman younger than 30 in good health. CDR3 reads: CASSQSVGQGAQYF. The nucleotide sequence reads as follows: TGCGCCAGCAGCCAATCTGTTGGACAGGGGGCCCAGTACTTC.